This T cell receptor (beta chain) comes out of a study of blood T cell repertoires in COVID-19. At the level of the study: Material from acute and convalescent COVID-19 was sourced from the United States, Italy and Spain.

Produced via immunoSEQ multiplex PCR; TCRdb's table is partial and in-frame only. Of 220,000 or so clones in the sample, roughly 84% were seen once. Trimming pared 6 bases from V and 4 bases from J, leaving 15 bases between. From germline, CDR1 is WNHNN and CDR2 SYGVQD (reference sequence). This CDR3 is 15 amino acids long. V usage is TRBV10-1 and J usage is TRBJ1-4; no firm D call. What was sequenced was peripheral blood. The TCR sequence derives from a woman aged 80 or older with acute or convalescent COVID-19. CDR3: CASSARGRINEKLFF. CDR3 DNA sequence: TGCGCCAGCAGCGCCCGGGGTAGGATTAATGAAAAACTGTTTTTT.